This T cell receptor (beta chain) was profiled in a study of beta chain features in type 1 diabetes. Expressed TCRB transcripts got sequenced, as all isolated RNA was reverse transcribed. Produced via immunoSEQ multiplex PCR; TCRdb's table is partial and in-frame only. There are some 140,000 clones in the sample; about 10% occur only once, and 0.6% to 0.85% lies in the top ten. Purity of each sorted population was above 95%. A note on this clone: The antigen is unknown.

General study results and limits: Type 1 diabetes patients had moderately but significantly shorter TCRB CDR3s in all four CD4+ subsets.

This clonotype originated in a man between 18 and 35 years old in good health. Sequencing was carried out using central memory CD4+ T cells from blood.

The CDR3 nucleotides read TGTGCCAGCAGCGGGATGACAGGGGGCCGGGAGACCCAGTACTTC. Protein sequence: CASSGMTGGRETQYF. This chain uses TRBV9 with TRBJ2-5, with TRBD1 matching over 10 bases. The CDR3 has 15 amino acids. CDR1 and CDR2 (germline): SGDLS, YYNGEE. V lost 3 bases to trimming and J lost 5 bases; unmatched junction nucleotides: 7. Full variable domain (outside the CDR3, taken from reference TRBV9 and TRBJ2-5): DSGVTQTPKHLITATGQRVTLRCSPRSGDLSVYWYQQSLDQGLQFLIQYYNGEERAKGNILERFSAQQFPDLHSELNLSSLELGDSALYFCASSGMTGGRETQYFGPGTRLLVL.